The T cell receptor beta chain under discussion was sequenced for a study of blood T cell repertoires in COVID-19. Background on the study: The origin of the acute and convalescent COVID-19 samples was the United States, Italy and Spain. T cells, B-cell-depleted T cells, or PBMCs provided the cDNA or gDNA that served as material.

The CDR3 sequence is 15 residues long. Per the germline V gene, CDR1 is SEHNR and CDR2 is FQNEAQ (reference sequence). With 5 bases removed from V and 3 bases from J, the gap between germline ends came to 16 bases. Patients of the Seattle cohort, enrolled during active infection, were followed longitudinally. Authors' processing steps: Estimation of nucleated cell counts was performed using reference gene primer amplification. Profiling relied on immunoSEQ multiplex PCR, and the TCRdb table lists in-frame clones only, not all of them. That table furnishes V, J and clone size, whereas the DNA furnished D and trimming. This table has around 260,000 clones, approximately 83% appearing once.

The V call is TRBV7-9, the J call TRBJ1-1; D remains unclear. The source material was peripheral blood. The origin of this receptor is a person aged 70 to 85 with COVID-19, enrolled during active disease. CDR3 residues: CASSPGDYLYTEAFF. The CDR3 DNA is TGTGCCAGCAGCCCCGGAGATTACCTGTACACTGAAGCTTTCTTT.